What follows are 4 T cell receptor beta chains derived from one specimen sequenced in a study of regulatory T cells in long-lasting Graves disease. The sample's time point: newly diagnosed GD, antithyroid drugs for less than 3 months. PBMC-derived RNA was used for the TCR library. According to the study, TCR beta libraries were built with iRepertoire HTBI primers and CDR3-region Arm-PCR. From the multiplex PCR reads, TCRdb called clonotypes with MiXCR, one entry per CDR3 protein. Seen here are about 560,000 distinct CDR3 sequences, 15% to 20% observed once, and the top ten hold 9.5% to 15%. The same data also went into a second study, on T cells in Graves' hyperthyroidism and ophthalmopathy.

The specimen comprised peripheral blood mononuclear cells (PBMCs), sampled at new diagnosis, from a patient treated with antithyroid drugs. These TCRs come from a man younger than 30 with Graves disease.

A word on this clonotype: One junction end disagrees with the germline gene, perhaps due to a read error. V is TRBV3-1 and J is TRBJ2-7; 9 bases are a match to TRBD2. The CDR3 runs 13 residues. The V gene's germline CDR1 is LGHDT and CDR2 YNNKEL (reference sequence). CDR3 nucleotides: TGTGCCAGCAGCCTAGCGGGAGCCTACGAGCGGTACTTC. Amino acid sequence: CASSLAGAYERYF.

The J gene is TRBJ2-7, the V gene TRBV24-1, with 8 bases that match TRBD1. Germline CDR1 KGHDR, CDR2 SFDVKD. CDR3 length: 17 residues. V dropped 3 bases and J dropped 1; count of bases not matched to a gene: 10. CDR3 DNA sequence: TGTGCCACCAGTGATGTAGACCCTCGGACAGGGTCCTACGAGCAGTACTTC. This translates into CATSDVDPRTGSYEQYF.

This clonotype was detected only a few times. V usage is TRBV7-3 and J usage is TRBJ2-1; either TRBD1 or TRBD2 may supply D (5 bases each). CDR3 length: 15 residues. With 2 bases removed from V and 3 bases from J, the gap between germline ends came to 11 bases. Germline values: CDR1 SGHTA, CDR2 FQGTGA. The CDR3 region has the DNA TGTGCCAGCAGCTTAGGGACCCCGAACTACAATGAGCAGTTCTTC. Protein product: CASSLGTPNYNEQFF.

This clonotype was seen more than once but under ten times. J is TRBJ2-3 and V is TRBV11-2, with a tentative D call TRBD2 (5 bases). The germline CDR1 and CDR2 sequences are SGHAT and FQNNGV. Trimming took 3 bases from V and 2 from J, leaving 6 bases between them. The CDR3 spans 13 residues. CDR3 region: CASSFDYTDTQYF. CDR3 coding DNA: TGTGCCAGCAGCTTCGACTACACAGATACGCAGTATTTT.